This passage covers 30 T cell receptor beta chains from one sample sequenced in a study of technical replicates of blood from a handful of donors. The protocol was immunoSEQ multiplex PCR, while the TCRdb copy is restricted to in-frame clones and leaves out a portion. The data contain roughly 76,000 clones, around 90% of them singletons. The sample comprised T cells isolated from PBMCs. The receptors come from a human donor in good health. Some clones in this sample may be carry-over from other donors' samples.

The chain employs TRBV10-3 and TRBJ2-3; D ambiguous. Germline CDR1 and CDR2: ENHRY and SYGVKD. The CDR3 spans 13 residues. Deletions cut 3 bases from V and 0 bases from J, with 4 bases between. CDR3 protein: CAISDRSTDTQYF. The CDR3, as DNA: TGTGCCATCAGTGATCGGAGCACAGATACGCAGTATTTT.

A note on this clone: The same CDR3 can be traced to other DNA sequences in this sample. The chain recombines TRBV30 with TRBJ1-5, with D perhaps TRBD1 (5 bases). The CDR3 has 13 amino acids. Germline loops: CDR1 GTSNPN, CDR2 SVGIG (reference sequence). Trimming took 1 base from V and 5 from J, leaving 9 bases between them. CDR3 sequence: CAWSGGGDQPQHF. For the CDR3, the DNA is TGTGCCTGGAGTGGGGGGGGTGATCAGCCCCAGCATTTT.

The V and J genes are TRBV7-9 and TRBJ1-1; D is possibly TRBD1 (6 bases). Germline CDR1 reads SEHNR; CDR2 reads FQNEAQ (reference sequence). The CDR3 spans 14 residues. Trimming removed 5 bases from V and 6 bases from J, with 16 bases in between. The chain's CDR3 is CASSPLGALSEAFF. DNA of the CDR3: TGTGCCAGCAGCCCTCTGGGGGCTCTTTCTGAAGCTTTCTTT.

This clone was detected a few times. The chain is built from TRBV18 and TRBJ1-3; D is possibly TRBD1 (5 bases). There are 15 residues in the CDR3. Trimming shortened V by 2 bases and J by 1 base, and 9 bases separated the two germline ends. Germline lookup yields CDR1 KGHSH and CDR2 LQKENI. CDR3 sequence: CASSPAAGSGNTIYF. The CDR3 bases are TGTGCCAGCTCACCAGCGGCAGGGTCTGGAAACACCATATATTTT. The entire variable domain, with the rest obtained from reference TRBV18 and TRBJ1-3, is as follows: NAGVMQNPRHLVRRRGQEARLRCSPMKGHSHVYWYRQLPEEGLKFMVYLQKENIIDESGMPKERFSAEFPKEGPSILRIQQVVRGDSAAYFCASSPAAGSGNTIYFGEGSWLTVV.

The gene calls are TRBV5-6 and TRBJ1-4, with TRBD1 matching 12 bases. Looked up from germline, CDR1 is SGHDT and CDR2 is YYEEEE. This CDR3 has 15 residues. V shed 1 base and J 10 bases; nucleotides not matched to a gene: 5. The CDR3 region is CASSLLGQGARKLFF. The CDR3, as DNA: TGTGCCAGCAGCTTGTTGGGACAGGGGGCGAGAAAACTGTTTTTT.

This chain links TRBV6-5 with TRBJ2-7; 9 bases map to TRBD1. The junction had 4 bases not matched to a gene; V was cut back by 5 bases and J by 2 bases. This CDR3 spans 14 amino acids. Germline V gene lookup returns CDR1 MNHEY and CDR2 SVGAGI. CDR3 nucleotides: TGTGCCAGCAGTCCGAGGACAGGGGCCTACGAGCAGTACTTC. The encoded protein is CASSPRTGAYEQYF.

The chain is built from TRBV19 and TRBJ1-3; the match to TRBD1 covers 9 bases. This CDR3 contains 14 residues. The junction had 4 bases not matched to a gene; V was cut back by 8 bases and J by 2 bases. Germline loops: CDR1 LNHDA, CDR2 SQIVND (reference sequence). In DNA, the CDR3 is TGTGCCAGTGCGGACAGGGGAACTGGAAACACCATATATTTT. Its protein product is CASADRGTGNTIYF.

This clone has ten or more counts. V gene TRBV19 combines with J gene TRBJ2-7, with D maybe TRBD2 (5 bases). Between the trimmed V and J ends, which lost 7 bases and 7 bases, there was a span of 11 bases. The CDR3 has 11 amino acids. Per germline, CDR1 LNHDA and CDR2 SQIVND (reference sequence). The CDR3 nucleotides are TGTGCCAGTACCTATGGGGAGGAGCAGTACTTC. This codes for CASTYGEEQYF.

This clone was observed once. The chain carries TRBV29-1 and TRBJ1-2; a weak D match, TRBD1 (5 bases). In germline, CDR1 is SQVTM, CDR2 ANQGSEA. Between the trimmed V and J ends, which lost 3 bases and 6 bases, there was a span of 17 bases. This CDR3 has 14 residues. The CDR3 is CSVDFGGGRDGYTF. Here the CDR3 DNA reads TGCAGCGTTGATTTTGGCGGGGGTCGGGATGGCTACACCTTC.

This clone appeared a single time. The V and J genes are TRBV20-1 and TRBJ2-7, with 7 bases matching TRBD2. With V trimmed by 4 bases and J by 7 bases, 4 bases remained unmatched. CDR1 DFQATT and CDR2 SNEGSKA come from the germline V gene (reference sequence). The CDR3 contains 11 residues. The CDR3 DNA reads TGCAGTGCTACTAGCGGAGGAGAGCAGTACTTC. Its translation: CSATSGGEQYF.

This chain joins TRBV29-1 and TRBJ2-5, with 10 nucleotides matching TRBD2. The germline V gene has CDR1 SQVTM and CDR2 ANQGSEA. The CDR3 is 15 residues long. J gave up 4 bases and V 3 bases, and 8 bases lay outside the gene matches. In DNA form, the CDR3 reads TGCAGCGTTGAGCTAGCGGGAGAGGCGGGAGAGACCCAGTACTTC. Amino acid sequence: CSVELAGEAGETQYF.

This rearrangement joins TRBV28 to TRBJ2-1; a weak D match, TRBD2 (5 bases). The ends were cut back, 6 bases at V and 0 bases at J, with 15 bases in the middle. The CDR3 covers 16 residues. Germline V gives CDR1 MDHEN, CDR2 SYDVKM. In nucleotides, the CDR3 is TGTGCCAGCAGCCCGGGTTCAGCGGCCTCCTACAATGAGCAGTTCTTC. Translation gives CASSPGSAASYNEQFF.

This chain links TRBV9 with TRBJ2-1; D not certain. Germline V gene sequence: CDR1 SGDLS, CDR2 YYNGEE. The CDR3 is 15 residues long. V lost 1 base, J lost 2 bases, and 10 bases lay in between. CDR3 residues: CASSVKPLAYNEQFF. For the CDR3, the DNA is TGTGCCAGCAGCGTAAAGCCTCTGGCCTACAATGAGCAGTTCTTC.

The chain carries TRBV6-4 and TRBJ2-3; 8 bases line up with TRBD2. Looked up from germline, CDR1 is MRHNA and CDR2 is SNTAGT. This CDR3 spans 17 amino acids. V dropped 0 bases and J dropped 4; count of bases not matched to a gene: 9. CDR3 sequence: CASSDSTSGGGSDTQYF. CDR3 bases: TGTGCCAGCAGTGACTCAACTAGCGGAGGGGGGTCAGATACGCAGTATTTT.

This clone was detected only a few times. This chain connects TRBV30 to TRBJ2-2; a possible D gene is TRBD1 (6 bases). Germline V gene data show CDR1 as GTSNPN and CDR2 as SVGIG (reference sequence). The CDR3 is 15 residues long. The V gene lost 4 bases and the J gene lost 2 bases, with 14 bases spanning the gap. CDR3 DNA: TGTGCCTGGACTACGATGGGACATAACACCGGGGAGCTGTTTTTT. Encoded protein: CAWTTMGHNTGELFF.

V is TRBV29-1 and J is TRBJ2-1; D is uncertain. CDR1 is SQVTM and CDR2 is ANQGSEA in the germline V gene. V was pared by 2 bases and J by 10 bases, with 9 bases between. There are 11 residues in the CDR3. CDR3 sequence reads: CSVELTREQFF. CDR3 sequence (DNA): TGCAGCGTTGAATTGACACGGGAGCAGTTCTTC.

This rearrangement joins TRBV2 to TRBJ2-3; 7 positions match TRBD2. J gave up 0 bases and V 6 bases, and 12 bases lay outside the gene matches. The CDR3 contains 17 residues. Per the germline V gene, CDR1 is SNHLY and CDR2 is FYNNEI. CDR3 sequence (DNA): TGTGCCAGCAGCTTTTACCGGGACTACCATAGCACAGATACGCAGTATTTT. This encodes CASSFYRDYHSTDTQYF.

V usage is TRBV2 and J usage is TRBJ1-4; TRBD1 is a possible D gene (6 bases). The V end was cut by 3 bases, the J end by 10 bases, with 15 bases between. Germline V lookup: CDR1 SNHLY, CDR2 FYNNEI. There are 14 residues in the CDR3. The CDR3 loop is CASSEGHPRTKLFF. Written as DNA, the CDR3 is TGTGCCAGCAGTGAGGGACACCCAAGGACAAAACTGTTTTTT.

This sequence joins TRBV7-2 and TRBJ1-2; 7 nucleotides agree with TRBD1. Germline CDR1 SGHTA, CDR2 FQGNSA. The CDR3 has 16 amino acids. Trimming took 2 bases from V and 5 from J; bases not matched to a gene: 11. The CDR3 region is CASSLFVRDSKYGYTF. The CDR3 DNA reads TGTGCCAGCAGCTTATTCGTGCGGGACAGCAAATATGGCTACACCTTC. The variable domain in full, with the rest retrieved from reference TRBV7-2 and TRBJ1-2, is GAGVSQSPSNKVTEKGKDVELRCDPISGHTALYWYRQSLGQGLEFLIYFQGNSAPDKSGLPSDRFSAERTGGSVSTLTIQRTQQEDSAVYLCASSLFVRDSKYGYTFGSGTRLTVV.

This clone showed up just once. The gene calls are TRBV2 and TRBJ2-7, with 11 bases lining up with TRBD2. The CDR3 length is 14 residues. From germline, CDR1 is SNHLY and CDR2 FYNNEI. The trim removed 6 bases at V and 3 bases at J, leaving 4 bases unmatched. This CDR3 is CASSMGLAVYEQYF. The CDR3 DNA is TGTGCCAGCAGCATGGGACTAGCGGTCTACGAGCAGTACTTC.

J is TRBJ2-3 and V is TRBV6-1; 13 positions match TRBD2. The ends lost 6 bases at V and 2 bases at J; junction bases unmatched: 2. Looked up from germline, CDR1 is MNHNS and CDR2 is SASEGT. The CDR3 sequence is 15 residues long. CDR3 DNA sequence: TGTGCCAGCAGGGGACTAGCGGGAAACACAGATACGCAGTATTTT. Its protein is CASRGLAGNTDTQYF.

The chain has TRBV5-4 and TRBJ2-5, with 8 bases lining up with TRBD2. The CDR3 has 16 amino acids. CDR1 is SGHNT, CDR2 YYREEE, per germline (reference sequence). V lost 4 bases, J lost 0 bases, and 8 bases stayed unmatched. CDR3 coding DNA: TGTGCCAGCAGCAAAGGCGGGAGGCAGTACCAAGAGACCCAGTACTTC. Amino acid sequence: CASSKGGRQYQETQYF.

This clone has only a few counts. The rearrangement uses TRBV14 and TRBJ1-2; D call uncertain. CDR1 SGHDN and CDR2 FVKESK come from the germline V gene. The ends were cut back, 5 bases at V and 5 bases at J, with 9 bases in the middle. The CDR3 covers 12 residues. This chain's CDR3 is CASSAGSYGYTF. The CDR3 nucleotides are TGTGCCAGCAGCGCGGGGTCATATGGCTACACCTTC. Supplemented by reference TRBV14 and TRBJ1-2, the full variable domain reads EAGVTQFPSHSVIEKGQTVTLRCDPISGHDNLYWYRRVMGKEIKFLLHFVKESKQDESGMPNNRFLAERTGGTYSTLKVQPAELEDSGVYFCASSAGSYGYTFGSGTRLTVV.

The chain employs TRBV28 and TRBJ2-3; D gene uncertain. The germline V and J ends were trimmed by 1 base and 10 bases, with 12 bases remaining between them. Germline lookup yields CDR1 MDHEN and CDR2 SYDVKM. CDR3 size: 13 residues. In DNA form, the CDR3 reads TGTGCCAGCAGTTTATTTGTGGGTCAGGCGCAGTATTTT. Residues: CASSLFVGQAQYF.

This chain uses TRBV11-3 with TRBJ2-1, with TRBD1 as a possible D gene (6 bases). Germline CDR1 is SGHNT and CDR2 is YENEEA. CDR3 size: 12 residues. V lost 4 bases and J lost 8, with 9 bases in between. DNA for the CDR3: TGTGCCAGCAGCTCTACAGGGTATGAGCAGTTCTTC. Translating it yields CASSSTGYEQFF.

This clone has a single count. The DNA of the CDR3 is TGCGCCAGCAGTGAGTCCGGGGGGTACACTGAAGCTTTCTTT. As protein: CASSESGGYTEAFF. The chain links TRBV10-1 to TRBJ1-1, with D tentatively TRBD1 (5 bases). The germline gives CDR1 WNHNN, CDR2 SYGVQD (reference sequence). V was trimmed by 0 bases and J by 3 bases, leaving 8 bases between them. The CDR3 extends over 14 amino acids.

This chain links TRBV5-1 with TRBJ1-3; TRBD1 might be the D (6 bases). Trimming took 4 bases from V and 2 from J, leaving 16 bases between them. The V gene's germline CDR1 is SGHRS and CDR2 YFSETQ. There are 16 residues in the CDR3. CDR3 sequence (DNA): TGCGCCAGCAGCCGGACAGCCCAGGCCACTGGAAACACCATATATTTT. Amino acid sequence: CASSRTAQATGNTIYF.

The genes are TRBV7-3 and TRBJ1-2; the D gene is possibly TRBD1 (5 bases). CDR3 length: 13 amino acids. Per germline, CDR1 SGHTA and CDR2 FQGTGA. Trimming shortened V by 2 bases and J by 8 bases, and 12 bases separated the two germline ends. The CDR3 is CASSLGSGQGYTF. The CDR3 DNA sequence: TGTGCCAGCAGCTTAGGGTCAGGGCAAGGCTACACCTTC. The variable domain in full, with the rest retrieved from reference TRBV7-3 and TRBJ1-2, is GAGVSQTPSNKVTEKGKYVELRCDPISGHTALYWYRQSLGQGPEFLIYFQGTGAADDSGLPNDRFFAVRPEGSVSTLKIQRTERGDSAVYLCASSLGSGQGYTFGSGTRLTVV.

The rearrangement links TRBV30 to TRBJ1-4, with TRBD1 identical over 9 bases. CDR3 size: 16 residues. J was trimmed by 7 bases and V by 0 bases; bases with no gene match: 9. The germline gives CDR1 GTSNPN, CDR2 SVGIG (reference sequence). The CDR3 is CAWSVERTGEFEKLFF. The CDR3 coding sequence is TGTGCCTGGAGTGTGGAAAGGACAGGGGAATTTGAAAAACTGTTTTTT.

The gene calls are TRBV27 and TRBJ1-2; weak D call: TRBD1 (6 bases). The CDR3 is 13 amino acids. V dropped 3 bases and J dropped 8 bases, with 13 bases sitting between them. The germline CDR1 and CDR2 sequences are MNHEY and SMNVEV (reference sequence). The DNA for the CDR3 is TGTGCCAGCAGTTTGGCAGGGGTGGTCGGCTACACCTTC. It translates to CASSLAGVVGYTF.